The sequence of this T cell receptor (beta chain) was determined in a study of T cell clonality in common variable immunodeficiency. The V gene end was trimmed by 1 base and the J gene end by 6 bases; junction bases not matched to a gene: 15. The length of the CDR3 is 18 residues. In germline, CDR1 is KGHSH, CDR2 LQKENI. This clone was counted many times. Its antigen remains unknown. From the germline J gene comes the end of the CDR3, since the read stops 3 residues before it. Whole-study results and caveats: CVID patient heterogeneity limited repertoire-clinical complication correlations.

The method was immunoSEQ multiplex PCR; TCRdb's version includes in-frame clones alone and lacks a portion of them. Recorded here are 35,000 to 50,000 clones, with no singletons, and the ten leading clones hold roughly 0.66%. The sequenced sample consisted of peripheral blood mononuclear cells. This sequence was found in a person aged 18-70 years in good health. The chain links TRBV18 to TRBJ1-2; 9 bases match TRBD1. The DNA read from the CDR3 is TGTGCCAGCTCACCACTCCCCGGTTTCGCCCGGGACAGGGATGGC. Encoded protein: CASSPLPGFARDRDG. The CDR3 in its entirety is CASSPLPGFARDRDGYTF. Looking up the rest from reference TRBV18 and TRBJ1-2 gives the full variable domain: NAGVMQNPRHLVRRRGQEARLRCSPMKGHSHVYWYRQLPEEGLKFMVYLQKENIIDESGMPKERFSAEFPKEGPSILRIQQVVRGDSAAYFCASSPLPGFARDRDGYTFGSGTRLTVV.